A selection of T cell receptor beta chains follows, all from one sample in a study of CD8 T cells in Susac syndrome. Each CDR3 protein is one row after TCRdb ran MiXCR on the immunoSEQ multiplex PCR reads. The data hold about 85,000 distinct CDR3 sequences, with 95% observed a single time. The sample was CD8+ T cells from PBMCs. The receptors shown here come from a human donor with Susac syndrome. The CDR3 runs from the conserved cysteine through the conserved F or W. D genes are given only for firm matches. The size entry is marked missing in some rows and otherwise reads once, few, many or a size class.

V gene	clone size	J gene	D gene	CDR3 DNA	CDR3 protein
TRBV12-3/TRBV12-4	-	TRBJ1-1	-	TGTGCCAGCAGGTCCGGGCCTAAGGCTGAAGCTTTCTTT	CASRSGPKAEAFF
TRBV4-3	-	TRBJ1-1	-	TGCGCCAGCAGCCACGGGACGCCTCTGATTGAAGCTTTCTTT	CASSHGTPLIEAFF
TRBV4-2	-	TRBJ2-3	TRBD2	TGTGCCAGCAGCCAGAGGGCGGAGGGGACTAGCGGGACAGATACGCAGTATTTT	CASSQRAEGTSGTDTQYF
TRBV28	-	TRBJ2-7	-	TGTGCCAGCAGCCCTTCAGGGGGAGGGCTAGCCAGCTACGAGCAGTACTTC	CASSPSGGGLASYEQYF
TRBV29-1	-	TRBJ2-7	TRBD1	TGCAGCGTTGATGGGACAGGGGGTTCCCCCTACGAGCAGTACTTC	CSVDGTGGSPYEQYF
TRBV3-1	once	TRBJ2-7	TRBD2	TGTGCCAGCAGCCAATCGGGAGGCCCGATCTACGAGCAGTACTTC	CASSQSGGPIYEQYF
TRBV7-9	-	TRBJ2-2	TRBD1	TGTGCCAGCGGGCAGGGACAGGGCACCGGGGAGCTGTTTTTT	CASGQGQGTGELFF
TRBV2	-	TRBJ2-1	TRBD2	TGTGCCAGCAGCTTACCTGGACTAGCGGGAGGACTCTACAATGAGCAGTTCTTC	CASSLPGLAGGLYNEQFF
TRBV29-1	-	TRBJ2-7	-	TGCAGCGTTGAAGATTCGGGGAGCTCCTACGAGCAGTACTTC	CSVEDSGSSYEQYF
TRBV7-8	once	TRBJ2-1	-	TGTGCCAGCAGCGACCATTGGGGTGAGCAGTTCTTC	CASSDHWGEQFF
TRBV29-1	-	TRBJ1-2	TRBD1	TGCAGCGCCCCCGGGACAGCAATTGATGGCTACACCTTC	CSAPGTAIDGYTF
TRBV5-5	-	TRBJ2-1	-	TGTGCCAGCAGCTTGACTCCGGGAGTGGAGTTCTTC	CASSLTPGVEFF
TRBV28	-	TRBJ2-1	-	TGTGCCACCTGTAGCGCTTGGGGCTACAATGAGCAGTTCTTC	CATCSAWGYNEQFF
TRBV28	-	TRBJ2-7	-	TGTGCCAGCAGTCGACCGGGGTACGAGCAGTACTTC	CASSRPGYEQYF
TRBV6-5	-	TRBJ2-4	-	TGTGCCAGCATCGATTGGGGGTCCAAAAACATTCAGTACTTC	CASIDWGSKNIQYF
TRBV20-1	-	TRBJ2-5	TRBD2	TGCAGTGCTAGTCCTCGGGTACTAGCGGGAGTTGGGGGAGAGACCCAGTACTTC	CSASPRVLAGVGGETQYF
TRBV27	-	TRBJ2-1	TRBD2	TGTGCCAGCAGCCCAAGGACTAGCGGGAGACCTGACAATGAGCAGTTCTTC	CASSPRTSGRPDNEQFF
TRBV20-1	-	TRBJ2-7	-	TGCAGTGCTAGAGATCCGGTTCCCTACGAGCAGTACTTC	CSARDPVPYEQYF
TRBV30	once	TRBJ2-2	TRBD1	TGTGCCTGGACGGGACAGGCGGACACCGGGGAGCTGTTTTTT	CAWTGQADTGELFF
TRBV7-6	-	TRBJ1-1	TRBD1	TGTGCCAGCAGCTTAGGGACAGGGGATACTGAAGCTTTCTTT	CASSLGTGDTEAFF
TRBV4-3	-	TRBJ2-2	TRBD2	TGCGCCAGCAGCCAGGGAGGGCAGCTCACCGGGGAGCTGTTTTTT	CASSQGGQLTGELFF
TRBV4-1	-	TRBJ1-2	TRBD1	TGCGCCAGCAGCCAAGATGGGGACAGGATCGTGGGGTTCAATGGCTACACCTTC	CASSQDGDRIVGFNGYTF
TRBV15	-	TRBJ2-4	TRBD2	TGTGCCACCAGCAGAGATGTTTCGGGAGGGCCAAAAAACATTCAGTACTTC	CATSRDVSGGPKNIQYF
TRBV4-1	-	TRBJ1-1	-	TGCGCCAGCAGCCAAGAGACCCACACTGAAGCTTTCTTT	CASSQETHTEAFF
TRBV29-1	-	TRBJ2-4	-	TGCAGCGTTGAGGGGGTCCACAGTGGGCAGGACTTC	CSVEGVHSGQDF
TRBV27	-	TRBJ2-1	-	TGTGCCAGCAGTCTGCAGGGAAACAATGAGCAGTTCTTC	CASSLQGNNEQFF
TRBV4-1	-	TRBJ2-7	-	TGCGCCAGCAGCCAGTTGCTACAGGAAACCTACGAGCAGTACTTC	CASSQLLQETYEQYF
TRBV6-6	once	TRBJ1-2	-	TGTGCCAGCAGTTACTGGGAGGGGGATAAGGATGGCTACACCTTC	CASSYWEGDKDGYTF
TRBV7-9	medium-sized	TRBJ2-5	-	TGTGCCAGCAGCTGGCCGGGACTCCAAGAGACCCAGTACTTC	CASSWPGLQETQYF
TRBV4-1	-	TRBJ2-4	-	TGCGCCAGCTCGGGACTCGTAAACATTCAGTACTTC	CASSGLVNIQYF
TRBV27	-	TRBJ2-3	TRBD1	TGTGCCAGCGGTCTGTCGACAGGGGGCCTCCCAGATACGCAGTATTTT	CASGLSTGGLPDTQYF
TRBV29-1	once	TRBJ1-2	-	TGCAGCGTTGAAGCAGGGAACTATGGCTACACCTTC	CSVEAGNYGYTF
TRBV4-1	-	TRBJ2-5	-	TGCGCCAGCAGCCCGGAGGGACAAGAGACCCAGTACTTC	CASSPEGQETQYF
TRBV5-6	-	TRBJ2-7	TRBD2	TGTGCCAGCAGCTTGGGGCCTAGCGGGAGGGACCGCGAGCAGTACTTC	CASSLGPSGRDREQYF
TRBV9	-	TRBJ2-5	-	TGTGCCAGCAGCGTAGTCAGCGGACCAGAGACCCAGTACTTC	CASSVVSGPETQYF
TRBV28	-	TRBJ2-7	-	TGTGCCAGCAGTTTATCCCCTACCTACGAGCAGTACTTC	CASSLSPTYEQYF
TRBV29-1	-	TRBJ2-3	TRBD2	TGCAGCGCCGTCGGGGGAGGGACGGATACGCAGTATTTT	CSAVGGGTDTQYF
TRBV29-1	-	TRBJ2-3	-	TGCAGCGTTGACGGCAGCGATAGCACAGATACGCAGTATTTT	CSVDGSDSTDTQYF
TRBV20-1	-	TRBJ2-7	TRBD2	TGCAGTGCTAGAGATCGAGCGGGAGGGTACGAGCAGTACTTC	CSARDRAGGYEQYF
TRBV5-1	once	TRBJ2-1	TRBD1	TGCGCCAGCAGCTTCCGGACAGGGCCAAATGAGCAGTTCTTC	CASSFRTGPNEQFF
TRBV7-6	-	TRBJ2-1	TRBD2	TGTGCCAGCAGCCTTCTAGCGGGAGGTGTCAATGAGCAGTTCTTC	CASSLLAGGVNEQFF
TRBV6-5	-	TRBJ2-5	-	TGTGCCAGCAGTTACTCGCCAGGAAGCCAAGAGACCCAGTACTTC	CASSYSPGSQETQYF